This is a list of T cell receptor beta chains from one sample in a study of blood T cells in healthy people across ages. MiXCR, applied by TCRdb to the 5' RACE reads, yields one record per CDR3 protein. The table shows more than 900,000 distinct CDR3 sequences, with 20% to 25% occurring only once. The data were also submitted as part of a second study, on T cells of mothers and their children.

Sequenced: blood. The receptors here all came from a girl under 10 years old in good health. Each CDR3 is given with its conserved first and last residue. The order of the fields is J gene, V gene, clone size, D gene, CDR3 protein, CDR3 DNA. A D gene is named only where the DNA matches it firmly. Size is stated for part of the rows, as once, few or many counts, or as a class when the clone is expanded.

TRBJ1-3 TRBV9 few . CASSLDNIVLYF TGTGCCAGCAGCCTCGACAATATAGTCCTATATTTT
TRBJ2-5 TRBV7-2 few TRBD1 CASSSRPRGLLGRETQYF TGTGCCAGCAGCTCCCGACCCAGGGGGCTGCTAGGAAGAGAGACCCAGTACTTC
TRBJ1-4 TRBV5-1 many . CASSLVGGDEKLFF TGCGCCAGCAGCTTGGTTGGAGGGGATGAAAAACTGTTTTTT
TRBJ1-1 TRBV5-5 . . CASSLVSGNVEAFF TGTGCCAGCAGCTTGGTGTCGGGGAATGTTGAAGCTTTCTTT
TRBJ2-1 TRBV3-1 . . CASSQDIRGKGEQFF TGTGCCAGCAGCCAAGACATCAGGGGAAAAGGTGAGCAGTTCTTC
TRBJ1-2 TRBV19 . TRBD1 CASNEGANYGYTF TGTGCCAGTAATGAGGGGGCAAACTATGGCTACACCTTC
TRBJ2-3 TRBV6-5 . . CASSKAASTDTQYF TGTGCCAGCAGCAAGGCTGCCAGCACAGATACGCAGTATTTT
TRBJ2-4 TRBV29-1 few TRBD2 CSVEDGGFLNSGGAYIQYF TGCAGCGTTGAAGATGGCGGGTTTCTGAATAGCGGGGGGGCTTACATTCAGTACTTC
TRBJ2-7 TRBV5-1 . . CASSLEVGSPYEQYF TGCGCCAGCAGCTTGGAGGTGGGCTCCCCCTACGAGCAGTACTTC
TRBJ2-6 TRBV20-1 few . CSARDLRGSGANVLTF TGCAGTGCTAGAGATTTGCGAGGGTCTGGGGCCAACGTCCTGACTTTC
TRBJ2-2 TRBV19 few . CASSQVAGGWTGELFF TGTGCCAGTTCCCAAGTAGCCGGGGGTTGGACCGGGGAGCTGTTTTTT
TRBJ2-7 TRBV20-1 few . CSAISPQGNEQYF TGCAGTGCTATTAGCCCCCAGGGTAACGAGCAGTACTTC
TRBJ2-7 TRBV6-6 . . CASSYVTSLQYF TGTGCCAGCAGTTACGTGACTAGTCTGCAGTACTTC
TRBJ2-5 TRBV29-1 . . CSVTRGPQETQYF TGCAGCGTGACCCGGGGCCCCCAAGAGACCCAGTACTTC
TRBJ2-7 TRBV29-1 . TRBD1 CSVVTGQAREQYF TGCAGCGTTGTTACGGGACAGGCAAGGGAGCAGTACTTC
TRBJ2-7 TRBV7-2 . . CASSPQLSNSYEQYF TGTGCCAGCAGCCCACAGCTATCCAACTCCTACGAGCAGTACTTC
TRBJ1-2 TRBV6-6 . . CASSYSRGGGGYTF TGTGCCAGCAGTTACTCGAGGGGGGGTGGAGGCTACACCTTC
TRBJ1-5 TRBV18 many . CASSPGGGGQPQHF TGTGCCAGCTCACCGGGGGGCGGGGGTCAGCCCCAGCATTTT
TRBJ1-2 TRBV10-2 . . CASSYGQDGYTF TGCGCCAGCAGTTATGGACAAGATGGCTACACCTTC
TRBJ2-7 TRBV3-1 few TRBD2 CASSQTLTGRVDEQYF TGTGCCAGCAGCCAAACGTTGACGGGGAGGGTGGATGAGCAGTACTTC
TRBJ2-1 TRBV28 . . CASSFSFSPNEQFF TGTGCCAGCAGTTTCTCTTTCTCCCCTAATGAGCAGTTCTTC
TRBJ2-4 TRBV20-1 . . CSARSGEQAKNIQYF TGCAGTGCTAGATCCGGAGAGCAAGCCAAAAACATTCAGTACTTC
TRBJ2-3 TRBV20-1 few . CSAVPIDADTQYF TGCAGTGCCGTCCCCATCGATGCAGATACGCAGTATTTT
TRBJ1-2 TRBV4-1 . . CASSQELLQPRTPFYGYTF TGCGCCAGCAGCCAAGAGTTACTACAGCCTAGAACTCCTTTTTATGGCTACACCTTC
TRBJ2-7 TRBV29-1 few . CSVALDSYEQYF TGCAGCGTTGCTTTGGACAGCTACGAGCAGTACTTC
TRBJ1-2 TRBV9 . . CAIDQGRVLRGYTF TGTGCCATCGACCAGGGGAGGGTGTTGAGGGGCTACACCTTC
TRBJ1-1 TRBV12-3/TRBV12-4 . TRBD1 CASSPGQQSTEAFF TGTGCCAGCAGTCCGGGACAGCAGTCCACTGAAGCTTTCTTT
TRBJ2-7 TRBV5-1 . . CASSQEGRNNEQYF TGCGCCAGCAGCCAAGAGGGACGGAATAACGAGCAGTACTTC
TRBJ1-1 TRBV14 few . CAGGPGFQAFF TGTGCCGGTGGTCCGGGTTTTCAAGCTTTCTTT
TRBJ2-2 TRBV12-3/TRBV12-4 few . CASRRWLIRAMNTGELFF TGTGCCAGCCGCCGGTGGTTGATAAGGGCAATGAACACCGGGGAGCTGTTTTTT
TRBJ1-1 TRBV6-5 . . CASSYSIWGNTEASF TGTGCCAGCAGTTACTCGATTTGGGGAAACACTGAAGCTTCCTTT
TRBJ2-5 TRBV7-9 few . CASSLVGLEETQYF TGTGCCAGCAGCTTAGTCGGTCTAGAAGAGACCCAGTACTTC
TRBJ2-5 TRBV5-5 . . CASSLNSHPETQYF TGTGCCAGCAGCTTGAATAGCCACCCTGAGACCCAGTACTTC
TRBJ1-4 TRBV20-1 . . CSARGRQTTNEKLFF TGCAGTGCTAGAGGGAGACAGACAACTAATGAAAAACTGTTTTTT
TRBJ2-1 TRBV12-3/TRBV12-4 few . CASSLEDVTYNEQFF TGTGCCAGCAGTTTAGAGGACGTGACCTACAATGAGCAGTTCTTC
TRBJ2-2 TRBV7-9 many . CASSFNTGELFF TGTGCCAGCAGCTTTAACACCGGGGAGCTGTTTTTT
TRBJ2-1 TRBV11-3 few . CASSQVGDRQFF TGTGCCAGCAGCCAGGTGGGGGACCGCCAGTTCTTC
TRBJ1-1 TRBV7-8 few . CASSPRVSEAFF TGTGCCAGCAGCCCCCGTGTCTCTGAAGCTTTCTTT
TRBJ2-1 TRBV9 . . CASSANLDEQFF TGTGCCAGCAGCGCAAATCTGGATGAGCAGTTCTTC
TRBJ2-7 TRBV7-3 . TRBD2 CASSLTTSGGYEQYF TGTGCCAGCAGCTTAACGACTAGCGGGGGGTACGAGCAGTACTTC
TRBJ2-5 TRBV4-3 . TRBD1 CASSQGTGQETQYF TGCGCCAGCAGCCAAGGGACAGGCCAAGAGACCCAGTACTTC
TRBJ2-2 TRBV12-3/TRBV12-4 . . CASSRQDPTGELFF TGTGCCAGCAGTCGACAGGACCCCACCGGGGAGCTGTTTTTT
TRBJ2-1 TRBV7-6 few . CASSLQAYPYNEQFF TGTGCCAGCAGCCTGCAAGCTTACCCCTACAATGAGCAGTTCTTC
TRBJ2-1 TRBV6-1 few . CASSDPNRDEQFF TGTGCCAGCAGTGACCCCAACCGCGATGAGCAGTTCTTC
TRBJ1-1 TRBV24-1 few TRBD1 CATSDHMGQGGDSDEAFF TGTGCCACCAGTGACCACATGGGGCAGGGGGGAGATTCGGATGAAGCTTTCTTT
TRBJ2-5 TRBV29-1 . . CSVPPPKAEETQYF TGCAGCGTGCCCCCCCCAAAGGCTGAAGAGACCCAGTACTTC
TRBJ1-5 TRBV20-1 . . CSARRQGLPQHF TGCAGTGCTAGACGGCAGGGGTTGCCCCAGCATTTT
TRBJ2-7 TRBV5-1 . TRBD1 CATRATGGAYEQYF TGCGCCACCAGAGCGACAGGGGGGGCCTACGAGCAGTACTTC
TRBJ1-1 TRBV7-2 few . CASSLEGVMAFF TGTGCCAGCAGCTTAGAAGGGGTAATGGCTTTCTTT
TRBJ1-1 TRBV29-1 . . CSVVKQLNTEAFF TGCAGCGTTGTGAAACAGCTGAACACTGAAGCTTTCTTT
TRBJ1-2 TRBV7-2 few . CASSTLSPNYGCTF TGTGCCAGCAGCACCCTGAGTCCTAACTATGGCTGCACCTTC
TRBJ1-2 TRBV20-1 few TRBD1 CSATPGGKANYGYTF TGCAGTGCTACGCCAGGGGGTAAAGCTAACTATGGCTACACCTTC
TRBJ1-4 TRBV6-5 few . CASAPTANEKLFF TGTGCCAGCGCGCCCACGGCTAATGAAAAACTGTTTTTT
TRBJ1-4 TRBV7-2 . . CASSLVADEKLFF TGTGCCAGCAGCTTGGTGGCAGATGAAAAACTGTTTTTT
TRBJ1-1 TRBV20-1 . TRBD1 CSARDGGDRRRDTEAFF TGCAGTGCTAGAGATGGGGGGGACAGGCGGCGTGACACTGAAGCTTTCTTT